These 31 T cell receptor beta chains were all obtained from the same sample, sequenced in a study of blood T cell repertoires in COVID-19. Assay used: immunoSEQ multiplex PCR; TCRdb lists only in-frame clones, some missing. In the table there are some 210,000 clones, around four fifths of which are singletons. The sequencing input was peripheral blood. The receptors derive from a woman in her 70s with active or convalescent COVID-19.

CDR3 nucleotides: TGTGCCAGCAGCCCAAGACTAGCGGGCAACGAGCAGTACTTC. It codes for CASSPRLAGNEQYF. The V gene is TRBV7-9, the J gene TRBJ2-7; 10 positions match TRBD2. V lost 5 bases to trimming and J lost 5 bases; unmatched junction nucleotides: 6. CDR1 is SEHNR and CDR2 is FQNEAQ in the germline V gene (reference sequence). The CDR3 spans 14 residues.

The rearrangement links TRBV2 to TRBJ1-2, with 8 bases aligning to TRBD1. Losses at the gene ends were 7 bases for V and 10 bases for J; bases not matched to a gene: 11. This CDR3 contains 13 residues. The V gene's germline CDR1 is SNHLY and CDR2 FYNNEI. CDR3 bases: TGTGCCAGCAAAGGACAGGGCTTCTCTTCCTACACCTTC. Its translation is CASKGQGFSSYTF.

The J gene is TRBJ2-3, the V gene TRBV5-1; 10 bases map to TRBD2. CDR3 length: 12 amino acids. Per the germline V gene, CDR1 is SGHRS and CDR2 is YFSETQ. V lost 4 bases to trimming and J lost 12 bases; unmatched junction nucleotides: 5. The CDR3 is CASSRGLAAQYF. The DNA for the CDR3 is TGCGCCAGCAGCAGAGGACTAGCGGCTCAGTATTTT.

The chain links TRBV10-3 to TRBJ2-5, with 7 bases aligning to TRBD2. Looked up from germline, CDR1 is ENHRY and CDR2 is SYGVKD. Trimming at V came to 5 bases and at J to 1 base, leaving 7 bases not matched to a gene. The CDR3 loop spans 15 amino acids. The CDR3 loop reads CAISRSGDFQETQYF. The DNA of the CDR3 is TGTGCCATCAGTCGGAGCGGGGACTTCCAAGAGACCCAGTACTTC.

The CDR3, as DNA: TGTGCCAGCATCCGACAGGGGGCGCAGAACACCGGGGAGCTGTTTTTT. It codes for CASIRQGAQNTGELFF. The chain joins TRBV27 to TRBJ2-2; 10 bases map to TRBD1. Germline trimming cut 7 bases from V and 1 base from J; bases unmatched to any gene: 6. The CDR3 covers 16 residues. The germline V gene has CDR1 MNHEY and CDR2 SMNVEV (reference sequence).

This rearrangement joins TRBV9 to TRBJ2-3; 9 bases match TRBD1. The V and J ends lost 1 base and 4 bases, in that order; junction bases with no gene match: 7. The CDR3 is 16 amino acids. The germline gives CDR1 SGDLS, CDR2 YYNGEE. CDR3 nucleotides: TGTGCCAGCAGCGTAAATCGACAGGGGGGCGCAGATACGCAGTATTTT. Translated, it gives CASSVNRQGGADTQYF.

The V gene is TRBV9, the J gene TRBJ1-2, with 8 bases that match TRBD1. V dropped 3 bases and J dropped 7; count of bases not matched to a gene: 5. Germline V gives CDR1 SGDLS, CDR2 YYNGEE. The CDR3 totals 13 residues. Written as DNA, the CDR3 is TGTGCCAGCAGCGCCCAGGGGGCTGGTGGCTACACCTTC. Translation gives CASSAQGAGGYTF.

This rearrangement joins TRBV9 to TRBJ2-3, with 9 bases fitting TRBD1. CDR3 size: 14 residues. The ends lost 3 bases at V and 5 bases at J; junction bases unmatched: 4. Germline V CDR1 and CDR2: SGDLS, YYNGEE. The CDR3: CASSAGQGKDTQYF. For the CDR3, the DNA is TGTGCCAGCAGCGCCGGACAGGGGAAAGATACGCAGTATTTT.

This chain connects TRBV6-5 to TRBJ1-2; TRBD1 matches 8 bases. CDR1 and CDR2 (germline): MNHEY, SVGAGI. J gave up 4 bases and V 7 bases, and 5 bases lay outside the gene matches. The CDR3 has 13 amino acids. The CDR3 nucleotides are TGTGCCAGCACCCGGGGACAGGTCTATGGCTACACCTTC. Its protein is CASTRGQVYGYTF.

This clone was seen only a few times. The V gene is TRBV11-2, the J gene TRBJ2-5, with 9 bases identical to TRBD2. CDR1 and CDR2 (germline): SGHAT, FQNNGV. V shed 8 bases, J shed 5 bases, and the junction held 12 bases outside the gene matches. The CDR3 loop spans 15 amino acids. CDR3 in amino acids: CASAVGSGSRETQYF. Here the CDR3 DNA reads TGTGCCAGCGCAGTCGGTAGCGGGAGTCGGGAGACCCAGTACTTC.

This clone was observed a handful of times. The chain joins TRBV2 to TRBJ1-5; D is ambiguous. Germline V lookup: CDR1 SNHLY, CDR2 FYNNEI. Deletions cut 7 bases from V and 0 bases from J, with 16 bases between. This CDR3 is 16 amino acids long. DNA for the CDR3: TGTGCCAGCAACGGGCCTGGAGACTATAGCAATCAGCCCCAGCATTTT. It translates to CASNGPGDYSNQPQHF.

The chain couples TRBV4-1 to TRBJ2-1; 11 bases are shared with TRBD2. The length of the CDR3 is 21 residues. V gave up 0 bases and J gave up 0 bases; unmatched junction bases: 13. The germline gives CDR1 MGHRA, CDR2 YSYEKL. The CDR3 reads CASSQEIGSSGRLSSYNEQFF. DNA of the CDR3: TGCGCCAGCAGCCAAGAGATCGGGTCTAGCGGGAGGTTAAGCTCCTACAATGAGCAGTTCTTC.

V is TRBV2 and J is TRBJ2-5, with TRBD1 as a possible D gene (5 bases). From germline, CDR1 is SNHLY and CDR2 FYNNEI. The CDR3 sequence is 15 residues long. V lost 1 base and J 5 bases, leaving 14 bases between the germline ends. As DNA, the CDR3 is TGTGCCAGCAGTGAAGAGGGGCAGGGATGGGAGACCCAGTACTTC. Encoded protein: CASSEEGQGWETQYF.

The chain combines TRBV24-1 with TRBJ2-1; 8 positions match TRBD2. Trimming at V came to 3 bases and at J to 3 bases, leaving 6 bases not matched to a gene. CDR3 length: 16 residues. Germline V gene lookup returns CDR1 KGHDR and CDR2 SFDVKD. The CDR3 loop reads CATSDTGRAGYNEQFF. As DNA, the CDR3 is TGTGCCACCAGTGATACCGGGAGGGCCGGCTACAATGAGCAGTTCTTC.

This clone was recorded a few times. The J gene is TRBJ1-3, the V gene TRBV15; possibly TRBD1 for D (5 bases). The CDR3 is 13 amino acids. Trimming stripped 8 bases from V and 2 bases from J, with 10 bases between. Germline CDR1 is LNHNV and CDR2 is YYDKDF (reference sequence). The CDR3 here is CATGWGAGNTIYF. In nucleotides, the CDR3 is TGTGCCACCGGGTGGGGGGCTGGAAACACCATATATTTT.

This chain connects TRBV12-5 to TRBJ1-2; perhaps TRBD1 as D (5 bases). The CDR3 loop spans 13 amino acids. V lost 0 bases and J 8 bases, leaving 10 bases between the germline ends. In germline, CDR1 is LGHNT, CDR2 FRNRAP. Written as DNA, the CDR3 is TGTGCTAGTGGTTTGGTGACAGTGAAGGGCTACACCTTC. Amino acid sequence: CASGLVTVKGYTF.

This clone was counted only a few times. The rearrangement links TRBV19 to TRBJ2-5; D may be TRBD2 (6 bases). CDR3 length: 15 residues. Trimming shortened V by 5 bases and J by 3 bases, and 16 bases separated the two germline ends. CDR1 is LNHDA and CDR2 is SQIVND in the germline V gene (reference sequence). The CDR3 spells CASSPRRGEKETQYF. The CDR3 nucleotides are TGTGCCAGTAGTCCCAGGAGGGGTGAGAAAGAGACCCAGTACTTC. Full variable domain (remainder filled in from reference TRBV19 and TRBJ2-5): DGGITQSPKYLFRKEGQNVTLSCEQNLNHDAMYWYRQDPGQGLRLIYYSQIVNDFQKGDIAEGYSVSREKKESFPLTVTSAQKNPTAFYLCASSPRRGEKETQYFGPGTRLLVL.

This rearrangement joins TRBV7-8 to TRBJ2-1; the D gene is possibly TRBD1 (5 bases). This CDR3 spans 15 amino acids. Trimming removed 2 bases from V and 8 bases from J, with 16 bases in between. Germline V CDR1 and CDR2: SGHVS, FQNEAQ. In DNA form, the CDR3 reads TGTGCCAGCAGCTTACGCAGGGTAAGGGGCGATGAGCAGTTCTTC. Protein product: CASSLRRVRGDEQFF.

V and J are TRBV5-1 and TRBJ1-3; TRBD1 matches 8 bases. The length of the CDR3 is 16 residues. Germline V lookup: CDR1 SGHRS, CDR2 YFSETQ. V trimming: 3 bases; J trimming: 0 bases; junction bases outside the gene matches: 5. Here the CDR3 reads CASSSGTGYSGNTIYF. CDR3 nucleotides: TGCGCCAGCAGCTCCGGGACAGGTTACTCTGGAAACACCATATATTTT.

The V call is TRBV19, the J call TRBJ1-2; 7 bases are a match to TRBD1. The CDR3 contains 14 residues. Germline trimming cut 7 bases from V and 3 bases from J; bases unmatched to any gene: 8. Germline V CDR1 and CDR2: LNHDA, SQIVND (reference sequence). CDR3 DNA: TGTGCCAGTAAAGGACAGGTGCACCACTATGGCTACACCTTC. Translation: CASKGQVHHYGYTF.

Only one count was recorded for this clone. CDR3 sequence (DNA): TGTGCCAGCAGGGGCAGGTGGGACACTGAAGCTTTCTTT. Amino acids: CASRGRWDTEAFF. V gene TRBV7-2 combines with J gene TRBJ1-1, with D hard to call. CDR3 length: 13 residues. The V gene's germline CDR1 is SGHTA and CDR2 FQGNSA. V lost 6 bases to trimming and J lost 3 bases, with 11 bases between them.

This chain links TRBV6-2 or TRBV6-3 with TRBJ2-3; 14 nucleotides line up with TRBD2. Germline trimming cut 4 bases from V and 4 bases from J; bases unmatched to any gene: 4. The CDR3 consists of 16 residues. The germline V gene has CDR1 MNHEY and CDR2 SVGEGT. CDR3 protein: CASSFPGLAGADTQYF. For the CDR3, the DNA is TGTGCCAGCAGTTTCCCGGGACTAGCGGGAGCAGATACGCAGTATTTT.

V and J are TRBV7-3 and TRBJ1-1; no definite D call. The CDR3 extends over 13 amino acids. V dropped 7 bases and J dropped 4 bases, with 13 bases sitting between them. Germline V gives CDR1 SGHTA, CDR2 FQGTGA. Written as DNA, the CDR3 is TGTGCCAGCAAGCAGTCCCCAGGCACTGAAGCTTTCTTT. Protein product: CASKQSPGTEAFF.

In its sample, this clone was seen a few times. V is TRBV7-9 and J is TRBJ2-7; 9 bases are a match to TRBD1. Germline V gene sequence: CDR1 SEHNR, CDR2 FQNEAQ (reference sequence). The CDR3 has 11 amino acids. V lost 8 bases, J lost 5 bases, and 1 base stayed unmatched. The DNA of the CDR3 is TGTGCCAGCGGACAGGGGAACGAGCAGTACTTC. As protein: CASGQGNEQYF.

This clone has a handful of counts. The V gene is TRBV4-1, the J gene TRBJ1-6; maybe TRBD1 (5 bases). The V gene's germline CDR1 is MGHRA and CDR2 YSYEKL. This CDR3 region has 18 residues. Trimming took 0 bases from V and 4 from J, leaving 16 bases between them. This chain's CDR3 is CASSQDWLGVQYNSPLHF. CDR3 nucleotide sequence: TGCGCCAGCAGCCAAGATTGGCTAGGGGTGCAGTATAATTCACCCCTCCACTTT.

The chain uses TRBV7-9 and TRBJ1-6, with 8 bases that match TRBD1. Trimming at V came to 5 bases and at J to 0 bases, leaving 12 bases not matched to a gene. Germline CDR1 SEHNR, CDR2 FQNEAQ (reference sequence). The CDR3 is 19 residues long. CDR3 nucleotides: TGTGCCAGCAGCGAACTTCCTCGACAGGGGAGCTCCTATAATTCACCCCTCCACTTT. Protein sequence: CASSELPRQGSSYNSPLHF.

J is TRBJ2-1 and V is TRBV18, with 8 bases aligning to TRBD2. Germline CDR1 and CDR2: KGHSH and LQKENI. V dropped 6 bases and J dropped 8; count of bases not matched to a gene: 6. The CDR3 contains 13 residues. The CDR3: CASSGLGKDEQFF. CDR3 bases: TGTGCCAGCTCGGGACTAGGGAAAGATGAGCAGTTCTTC.

This clone was detected only once. The CDR3: CATSRDPVGGGAGLTDTQYF. The CDR3 region has the DNA TGTGCCACCAGCAGAGATCCGGTGGGAGGGGGTGCAGGGCTAACAGATACGCAGTATTTT. This chain uses TRBV15 with TRBJ2-3, with D possibly TRBD2 on 7 matching bases. In germline, CDR1 is LNHNV, CDR2 YYDKDF (reference sequence). V was cut by 0 bases and J by 3 bases, with 25 bases left in between. CDR3 length: 20 residues.

This clone is a singleton in its sample. CDR3 DNA: TGCGCCAGCAGCCGGACTAGCGAGGCCAAAAACATTCAGTACTTC. Protein sequence: CASSRTSEAKNIQYF. The rearrangement joins TRBV5-1 to TRBJ2-4; 9 bases align to TRBD2. Trimming at V came to 4 bases and at J to 1 base, leaving 3 bases not matched to a gene. The CDR3 is 15 amino acids. Per germline, CDR1 SGHRS and CDR2 YFSETQ. Combining the CDR3 with reference TRBV5-1 and TRBJ2-4 gives the whole variable domain KAGVTQTPRYLIKTRGQQVTLSCSPISGHRSVSWYQQTPGQGLQFLFEYFSETQRNKGNFPGRFSGRQFSNSRSEMNVSTLELGDSALYLCASSRTSEAKNIQYFGAGTRLSVL.

This chain links TRBV7-9 with TRBJ1-3; possibly TRBD1 for D (6 bases). The CDR3 contains 17 residues. Trimming took 5 bases from V and 0 from J, leaving 17 bases between them. Germline V gene lookup returns CDR1 SEHNR and CDR2 FQNEAQ (reference sequence). CDR3 loop: CASSIPQGSSSGNTIYF. In DNA form, the CDR3 reads TGTGCCAGCAGCATACCACAGGGTTCCAGCTCTGGAAACACCATATATTTT.

The V and J genes are TRBV7-2 and TRBJ2-5, with TRBD2 matching over 8 bases. Germline trimming cut 4 bases from V and 6 bases from J; bases unmatched to any gene: 13. CDR3 size: 16 residues. The germline gives CDR1 SGHTA, CDR2 FQGNSA. The CDR3 bases are TGTGCCAGCAGCTGGAGCGCTGGTAGCGGGACGCAGACCCAGTACTTC. This encodes CASSWSAGSGTQTQYF.